Here is one TCR beta chain with its context. Ten or more counts support this clonotype. This receptor's antigen is unknown. The sample holds no much larger clone one base away, and base qualities are not on file. Naive CD8 T cell libraries were made from about 20,000 to 1,000,000 sorted cells using 10%, 30% or 50% of purified RNA. Naive CD8 T cells, defined as CD8+CD4-CCR7+CD45RA+, were FACS-sorted into RLT Plus buffer on a BD FACSAria II. To test detection sensitivity, Jurkat RNA equivalent to ten TCR copies was spiked into samples of roughly 20,000-1,100,000 naive CD8 T cells. CD8 T cells were enriched using RosetteSep CD8+ T Cell Enrichment Cocktail and Ficoll-Paque, and the enriched cells then underwent ACK red cell lysis. Spanning cysteine to phenylalanine, the CDR3 consists of 15 amino acids. Left in the record is the CDR3 DNA by itself, 45 bases read in frame from the first base. Taken from the germline V gene, the CDR1 and CDR2 loops are LGHNA and YNFKEQ. Deletion took 1 base off V and 3 bases off J, with a span of 9 bases between the germline ends.

The protocol used for the library was PCR. Sequencing was performed on an Illumina HiSeq 4000. Bulk TCR libraries were made following a previously described method, with the TCR primers given in Table S5. The Qiagen AllPrep DNA/RNA kit was used to purify total RNA. Before analysis, reads from multiple sequencing runs of one library were combined. The authors' analysis ran thus. Reads were retained only if their TCR constant sequence matched exactly, and those retained reads were trimmed to 150 nt and grouped according to their 12-nt molecular barcodes. Within each barcode group, reads were sub-clustered at a 15% Levenshtein threshold, and quality-weighted consensus sequences were built per RNA molecule. Non-functional sequences were discarded, and so were lower-count sequences lying one edit away from another sequence. Barcode sub-clusters with fewer than 20% of the maximum read count were removed, based on fitting two negative binomial distributions. TCRdb handled the public reads itself, with Q25 trimming in fastp and clone calling in MiXCR, and kept productive beta chains. CDR3 protein sequences are deduplicated, and each keeps its most common genes and DNA. TCRdb, not the authors, supplied the V and J calls. The sample data list 60,000 to 70,000 distinct CDR3 sequences, and less than 20% of these were observed just once. Roughly 1.5% of the sample comes from the top ten.

This entry comes from a study of molecular identifiers for immune sequencing clone quantification (dated by TCRdb to between 2018 and 2020). Background for the entire study: For a replicate experiment, RNA from approximately 20,000 or 100,000 naive CD8 T cells was divided into five aliquots, and four of the five aliquots were sequenced. This methods study used CD8 T cells to benchmark TCR RNA copy counting and molecular-identifier clustering-based TCR repertoire sequencing (MIDCIRS).

The investigation overall reported the following: In CMV-specific effector cells, over 97% of molecules were held by clones above 20 RNA copies, whereas under 1% of molecules were held by such clones in naive cells. Spiked-in Jurkat TCR RNA equivalent to a single cell was reported to be detectable even among one million naive CD8 T cells. Modeling estimated 3 to 3.5 recovered TCR RNA copies per cell, compared with 8.5 to 10 by digital PCR, which implies 30% to 35% capture efficiency. The sizes of highly expanded clones could end up underestimated when identical TCR molecules share a barcode. When barcode sub-clustering was not used, chimeric consensus sequences inflated TCR diversity, with chimeras reaching as high as 47%. The naive libraries included spiked-in Jurkat TCR RNA (around nine copies' worth), and this Jurkat TCR RNA is not part of the donor repertoire.

Sequencing was performed on naive CD8+ T cells from blood, with Jurkat cell RNA spiked in. The cell subset or site label, as the study defines it: FACS-sorted CD8+CD4-CCR7+CD45RA+ naive T cells. Rearrangement joined TRBV4-2 to TRBJ2-2; no D gene can be assigned with confidence. This TCR was sampled from a human donor in good health. Some libraries in this study had Jurkat cell RNA spiked in. The CDR3: CASSQARPYTGELFF. At the DNA level, the sequence is TGTGCCAGCAGCCAAGCGAGACCCTACACCGGGGAGCTGTTTTTT.